The next 3 T cell receptor beta chains were all read from a single sample in a study of blood T cell repertoires in COVID-19. The data were produced by immunoSEQ multiplex PCR, yet TCRdb's version contains in-frame clones alone and is incomplete. The sample has nearly 250,000 clones, about 82% seen once. Sample: PBMCs or T cells enriched from blood (not recorded which). These receptors all come from a woman between 50 and 59 years old who had recovered from COVID-19.

This chain joins TRBV10-3 and TRBJ2-1, with 7 bases identical to TRBD1. V was pared by 0 bases and J by 6 bases, with 5 bases of the junction left unmatched. This CDR3 contains 15 residues. Germline V CDR1 and CDR2: ENHRY, SYGVKD. In nucleotides, the CDR3 is TGTGCCATCAGTGAGTCGATGGCAGGGGGCAATGAGCAGTTCTTC. As protein: CAISESMAGGNEQFF.

Only a few counts were recorded for this clone. The chain has TRBV6-5 and TRBJ1-2; D possibly corresponds to TRBD1 (6 bases). Trimming cost V 4 bases and J 4 bases, with 16 bases left between them. The V gene's germline CDR1 is MNHEY and CDR2 SVGAGI. CDR3 size: 15 residues. CDR3 sequence: CASSFQQGIAYGYTF. For the CDR3, the DNA is TGTGCCAGCAGTTTCCAACAGGGTATCGCCTATGGCTACACCTTC.

The gene calls are TRBV9 and TRBJ2-1; a possible D gene is TRBD1 (6 bases). The ends were cut back, 6 bases at V and 10 bases at J, with 17 bases in the middle. Germline CDR1 SGDLS, CDR2 YYNGEE. The CDR3 length is 13 residues. In nucleotides, the CDR3 is TGTGCCAGCACCAAAGTTGGTACAGGGGAGCAGTTCTTC. This sequence encodes CASTKVGTGEQFF.